Presented here are 3 T cell receptor beta chains from one specimen sequenced in a study of CD8 T cells in Susac syndrome. When the RNA was reverse transcribed, random hexamers were used with an input of about 0.5 to 1 ug. TCRdb itself ran the immunoSEQ multiplex PCR reads through MiXCR, one entry per CDR3 protein. The sample contains about 250,000 distinct CDR3 sequences, 93% of which appear only once. Specimen: CD4+ T cells from PBMCs. These receptor sequences come from a human donor with multiple sclerosis.

This chain's CDR3 is CASSPGQIGYTF. The CDR3, as DNA: TGTGCCAGCAGTCCGGGACAGATCGGCTACACCTTC. The chain recombines TRBV6-6 with TRBJ1-2, with 7 bases that match TRBD1. Per germline, CDR1 MNHNY and CDR2 SVGAGI (reference sequence). The CDR3 contains 12 residues. V shed 5 bases and J 8 bases; nucleotides not matched to a gene: 5.

The genes are TRBV12-5 and TRBJ2-2; no reliable D call. Trimming pared 5 bases from V and 2 bases from J, leaving 9 bases between. The CDR3 extends over 14 amino acids. Germline loops: CDR1 LGHNT, CDR2 FRNRAP. In DNA, the CDR3 is TGTGCTAGTGGTCTCCAACTAAACACCGGGGAGCTGTTTTTT. This translates into CASGLQLNTGELFF.

The V call is TRBV6-2 or TRBV6-3, the J call TRBJ2-7; 15 bases line up with TRBD2. Germline lookup yields CDR1 MNHEY and CDR2 SVGEGT. The J segment lost 7 bases and the V segment lost 5 bases, leaving 6 bases of the junction unmatched. The CDR3 is 15 residues long. The CDR3: CASSPGLAGGGEQYV. The CDR3 region has the DNA TGTGCCAGCAGTCCGGGACTAGCGGGAGGAGGAGAGCAGTACGTC.